This TCR beta chain was retrieved from a study of Ad26.COV2.S vaccination and SARS-CoV-2 variants. CDR3 size: 19 residues. Germline V gene lookup returns CDR1 LGHNA and CDR2 YNFKEQ. The V segment lost 1 base and the J segment 1 base; nucleotides outside the gene matches: 6. Treatment noted: roughly 18 received Ad26.COV2.S at low or high dose, single or two shots; several received placebo; per-sample allocation not given. At day 63 after the first vaccine or placebo injection, samples were drawn. Assay used: immunoSEQ multiplex PCR; TCRdb lists only in-frame clones, some missing. The sample includes roughly 500,000 clones, 89% of them seen just once.

The J gene is TRBJ2-5, the V gene TRBV4-2, with TRBD2 matching over 16 bases. This receptor was identified in a person aged 18 to 65 who received the Ad26.COV2.S COVID-19 vaccine or a placebo. Sequences were derived from peripheral blood, sampled in a trial of Ad26.COV2.S vaccine versus placebo. The CDR3 DNA sequence: TGTGCCAGCAGCCAAGTCGGGACTAGCGGGGGGGCTGCCCAAGAGACCCAGTACTTC. It translates to CASSQVGTSGGAAQETQYF.